This T cell receptor (beta chain) originates from a study of blood T cells in healthy people across ages. Then a second PCR, running about 6 to 11 cycles, was carried out with a sample-barcoded 5' primer and a J-beta primer mix. Every molecule of cDNA carried a tag from a template-switch adaptor with 12 random nucleotides. At least 2.5 million CDR3-containing paired-end reads were obtained per sample. TCRdb itself ran the 5' RACE reads through MiXCR, one entry per CDR3 protein. The top ten clones hold 13% of a sample with about 900,000 distinct CDR3 sequences, around 48% of them seen once. There are 17 residues in the CDR3. V trimming: 3 bases; J trimming: 0 bases; junction bases outside the gene matches: 8. Germline loops: CDR1 SGDLS, CDR2 YYNGEE. This clonotype was counted only a few times. Antigen: not known. Whole-study findings and limits: Fewer expanded clones and more diversity marked long-lived versus aged donors.

The receptor was isolated from a man under 40 in good health. This chain uses TRBV9 with TRBJ2-1; 8 bases are a match to TRBD2. Sequenced input: blood. The CDR3, as DNA: TGTGCCAGCAGCGCCCTGGCGGGGGGCTACTCCTACAATGAGCAGTTCTTC. It encodes CASSALAGGYSYNEQFF.